What follows are 16 T cell receptor beta chains derived from one specimen sequenced in a study of cytomegalovirus exposure and HLA in healthy donors (dated by TCRdb to the late 2010s). The library was produced with the immunoSEQ multiplex PCR assay. For the multiplex PCR, a mixture combining 60 forward primers for TCR Vbeta segments and 13 reverse primers for TCR Jbeta segments was used. TCRdb obtained this table from immuneACCESS and retained in-frame rearrangements with V and J assigned. These tables miss some clones; where compared with another copy, unresolved V genes account for less than half of the shortfall, and the remainder is unexplained. The sample table records more than 90,000 clones; roughly 80% of these occur just once. About 5% of the sample goes to the ten largest clones. Input material: PBMCs. These TCRs come from a man aged 45 to 65 in good health and CMV-seropositive.

V usage is TRBV20-1 and J usage is TRBJ1-1; D unresolved. Germline V lookup: CDR1 DFQATT, CDR2 SNEGSKA (reference sequence). V was cut by 7 bases and J by 1 base, with 7 bases left in between. There are 11 residues in the CDR3. CDR3 sequence (DNA): TGCAGTGTACAGACGAACACTGAAGCTTTCTTT. As protein: CSVQTNTEAFF.

The gene calls are TRBV6-1 and TRBJ1-5, with D possibly being TRBD1 (6 bases). Germline V gives CDR1 MNHNS, CDR2 SASEGT. Between the trimmed V and J ends, which lost 7 bases and 2 bases, there was a span of 12 bases. The length of the CDR3 is 14 residues. DNA for the CDR3: TGTGCCAGCAAGCAGGGGAGTGGCAATCAGCCCCAGCATTTT. It is translated as CASKQGSGNQPQHF.

The chain uses TRBV19 and TRBJ1-2; TRBD1 agrees at 10 bases. The CDR3 runs to 15 residues. Germline V gene lookup returns CDR1 LNHDA and CDR2 SQIVND (reference sequence). V was clipped by 6 bases and J by 6 bases; unmatched bases: 10. CDR3 in DNA: TGTGCCAGTAGCCTAATTAGACAGGGGGCGAATGGCTACACCTTC. Its protein product is CASSLIRQGANGYTF. Full variable domain (missing parts from reference TRBV19 and TRBJ1-2): DGGITQSPKYLFRKEGQNVTLSCEQNLNHDAMYWYRQDPGQGLRLIYYSQIVNDFQKGDIAEGYSVSREKKESFPLTVTSAQKNPTAFYLCASSLIRQGANGYTFGSGTRLTVV.

The chain uses TRBV18 and TRBJ1-2; the D gene is possibly TRBD1 (6 bases). Germline CDR1 and CDR2: KGHSH and LQKENI. Deletions cut 4 bases from V and 0 bases from J, with 12 bases between. The CDR3 runs 15 residues. CDR3 nucleotides: TGTGCCAGCTCACTCGACAGGACTTCTAACTATGGCTACACCTTC. Amino acids: CASSLDRTSNYGYTF.

V usage is TRBV2 and J usage is TRBJ1-5; 9 nucleotides agree with TRBD1. CDR3 length: 16 amino acids. Germline assignment: CDR1 SNHLY and CDR2 FYNNEI. V gave up 6 bases and J gave up 7 bases; unmatched junction bases: 13. The CDR3 region is CASSRETGGAGQPQHF. The CDR3 DNA reads TGTGCCAGCAGCAGGGAAACAGGGGGCGCGGGACAGCCCCAGCATTTT.

This chain connects TRBV30 to TRBJ2-4; D unclear. The germline V and J ends were trimmed by 5 bases and 2 bases, with 10 bases remaining between them. The germline V gene encodes CDR1 GTSNPN and CDR2 SVGIG (reference sequence). The CDR3 is 13 residues long. In nucleotides, the CDR3 is TGTGCCTGGGACGGCGGATCCAAAAACATTCAGTACTTC. Translated, it gives CAWDGGSKNIQYF.

The rearrangement joins TRBV4-3 to TRBJ2-7; TRBD2 matches at 9 bases. Germline CDR1 and CDR2: LGHNA and YSLEER. V lost 0 bases, J lost 2 bases, and 14 bases stayed unmatched. This CDR3 has 19 residues. The CDR3 nucleotides are TGCGCCAGCAGCCAAGATTTAACTAGCGGGTCACCCGGGACCTACGAGCAGTACTTC. This codes for CASSQDLTSGSPGTYEQYF.

This clone was detected a few times. J is TRBJ1-4 and V is TRBV4-3; 9 bases match TRBD1. J gave up 4 bases and V 0 bases, and 3 bases lay outside the gene matches. The CDR3 extends over 16 amino acids. Germline CDR1 reads LGHNA; CDR2 reads YSLEER. This CDR3 is CASSQDGGQGNEKLFF. In DNA form, the CDR3 reads TGCGCCAGCAGCCAAGATGGGGGACAGGGTAATGAAAAACTGTTTTTT.

The chain joins TRBV12-5 to TRBJ1-2, with TRBD1 matching over 9 bases. The CDR3 is 14 amino acids. The V gene's germline CDR1 is LGHNT and CDR2 FRNRAP. The V segment lost 5 bases and the J segment 7 bases; nucleotides outside the gene matches: 8. CDR3 in amino acids: CASGRGQGVGGYTF. The DNA for the CDR3 is TGTGCTAGTGGTCGGGGACAGGGAGTTGGTGGCTACACCTTC.

The chain couples TRBV7-2 to TRBJ2-3; TRBD2 matches 7 bases. The germline V gene encodes CDR1 SGHTA and CDR2 FQGNSA. With 5 bases clipped from V and 0 bases from J, the junction kept 5 bases outside the gene matches. This CDR3 has 15 amino acids. The CDR3 DNA reads TGTGCCAGCAGCCCTCAGCGGGATAGCACAGATACGCAGTATTTT. This gives the protein CASSPQRDSTDTQYF.

Notes on this clone: Other DNA sequences in the same sample also yield this CDR3. The J gene is TRBJ2-5, the V gene TRBV5-4, with 7 bases identical to TRBD1. Losses at the gene ends were 0 bases for V and 1 base for J; bases not matched to a gene: 0. From germline, CDR1 is SGHNT and CDR2 YYREEE (reference sequence). The CDR3 contains 14 residues. As DNA, the CDR3 is TGTGCCAGCAGCTTGGGACAGGGCCAAGAGACCCAGTACTTC. Translation: CASSLGQGQETQYF.

The chain employs TRBV5-1 and TRBJ2-2, with 11 bases matching TRBD2. The CDR3 runs to 17 residues. The germline V gene encodes CDR1 SGHRS and CDR2 YFSETQ. V lost 1 base and J lost 5; bases outside the gene matches: 7. Here the CDR3 DNA reads TGCGCCAGCAGCTTGTCTAGCGGGAGGCCGGGGACCGGGGAGCTGTTTTTT. It translates to CASSLSSGRPGTGELFF.

The J gene is TRBJ2-5, the V gene TRBV7-2, with a weak D call TRBD2 (6 bases). Germline CDR1 reads SGHTA; CDR2 reads FQGNSA. V dropped 5 bases and J dropped 8 bases, with 12 bases sitting between them. The CDR3 spans 12 residues. The CDR3 DNA sequence: TGTGCCAGCAGCCTCGGCGGGGCCACCCAGTACTTC. Translation: CASSLGGATQYF. Full variable domain (remainder filled in from reference TRBV7-2 and TRBJ2-5): GAGVSQSPSNKVTEKGKDVELRCDPISGHTALYWYRQSLGQGLEFLIYFQGNSAPDKSGLPSDRFSAERTGGSVSTLTIQRTQQEDSAVYLCASSLGGATQYFGPGTRLLVL.

V is TRBV11-2 and J is TRBJ2-7; tentatively, D is TRBD2 (6 bases). This CDR3 region has 13 residues. Germline V gene lookup returns CDR1 SGHAT and CDR2 FQNNGV. The V end lost 5 bases, the J end lost 5 bases, and 13 bases lay between the germline ends. The CDR3 is CASSPKTGDEQYF. The CDR3 DNA is TGTGCCAGCAGCCCCAAAACGGGGGACGAGCAGTACTTC.

This clone was observed a handful of times. One base separates it from a far larger clone, so it is likely a read error. The V gene is TRBV30, the J gene TRBJ1-1; D unclear. CDR3 size: 13 residues. Germline CDR1 and CDR2: GTSNPN and SVGIG (reference sequence). The CDR3 here is CAWSLSRSTESFF. CDR3 in DNA: TGTGCCTGGAGCCTATCCAGGTCCACTGAATCTTTCTTT.

The rearrangement joins TRBV9 to TRBJ1-1; D remains ambiguous. Between the trimmed V and J ends, which lost 4 bases and 1 base, there was a span of 14 bases. This CDR3 contains 15 residues. Germline V gene lookup returns CDR1 SGDLS and CDR2 YYNGEE. CDR3 DNA sequence: TGTGCCAGCAGCCCCCGAGCGGGCAGGAACACTGAAGCTTTCTTT. It translates to CASSPRAGRNTEAFF.